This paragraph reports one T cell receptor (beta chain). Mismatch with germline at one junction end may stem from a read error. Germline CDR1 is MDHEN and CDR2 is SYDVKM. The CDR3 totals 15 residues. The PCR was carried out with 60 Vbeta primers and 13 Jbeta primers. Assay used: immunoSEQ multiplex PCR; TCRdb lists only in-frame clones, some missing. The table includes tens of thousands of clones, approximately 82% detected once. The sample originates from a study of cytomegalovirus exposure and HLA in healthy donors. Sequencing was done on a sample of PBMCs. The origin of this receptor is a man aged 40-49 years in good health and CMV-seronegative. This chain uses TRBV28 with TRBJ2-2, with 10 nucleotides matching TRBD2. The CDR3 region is CAARSGGASTGELFF. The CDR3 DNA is TGCGCCGCGCGGAGCGGGGGGGCCAGCACCGGGGAGCTGTTTTTT.